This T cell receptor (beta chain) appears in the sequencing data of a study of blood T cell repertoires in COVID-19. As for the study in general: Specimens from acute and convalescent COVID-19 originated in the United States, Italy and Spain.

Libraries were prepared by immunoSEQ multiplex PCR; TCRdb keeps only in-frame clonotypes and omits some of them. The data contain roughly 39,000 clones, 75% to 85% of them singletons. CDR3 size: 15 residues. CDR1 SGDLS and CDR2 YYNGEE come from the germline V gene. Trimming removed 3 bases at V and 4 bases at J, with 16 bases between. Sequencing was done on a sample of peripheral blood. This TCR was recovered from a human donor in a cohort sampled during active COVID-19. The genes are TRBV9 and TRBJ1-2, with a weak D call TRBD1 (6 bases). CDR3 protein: CASSGSLGASYGYTF. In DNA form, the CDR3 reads TGTGCCAGCAGCGGATCCTTGGGGGCTAGCTATGGCTACACCTTC.